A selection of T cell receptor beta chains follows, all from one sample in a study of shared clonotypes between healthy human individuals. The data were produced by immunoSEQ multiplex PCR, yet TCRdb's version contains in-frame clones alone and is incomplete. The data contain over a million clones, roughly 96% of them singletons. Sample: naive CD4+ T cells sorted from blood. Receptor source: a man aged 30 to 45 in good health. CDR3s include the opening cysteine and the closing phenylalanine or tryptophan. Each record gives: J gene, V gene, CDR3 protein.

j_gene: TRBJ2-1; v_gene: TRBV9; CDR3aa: CASSREGVFTYRYNEQFF
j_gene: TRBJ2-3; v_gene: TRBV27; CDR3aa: CASSTTGSTMRQYF
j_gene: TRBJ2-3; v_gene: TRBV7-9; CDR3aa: CASSLQLTGVGDTQYF
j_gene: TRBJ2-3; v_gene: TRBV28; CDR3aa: CASSPRTGLTDTQYF
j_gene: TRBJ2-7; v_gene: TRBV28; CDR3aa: CASSLSSGRIYEQYF
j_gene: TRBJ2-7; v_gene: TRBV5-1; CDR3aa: CASSLAGGLFTTYEQYF
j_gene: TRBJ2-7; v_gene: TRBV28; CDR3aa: CASSLKGGNYEQYF
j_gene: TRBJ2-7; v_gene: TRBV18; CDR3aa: CASSPAGWRLTYEQYF
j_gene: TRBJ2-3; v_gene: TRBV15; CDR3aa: CATSRPARETTDTQYF
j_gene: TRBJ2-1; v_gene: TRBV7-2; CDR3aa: CASSLQGTYNEQFF
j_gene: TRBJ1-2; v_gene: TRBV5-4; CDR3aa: CASSLHSNNYGYTF
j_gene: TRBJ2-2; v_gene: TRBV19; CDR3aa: CASSTQEATGELFF
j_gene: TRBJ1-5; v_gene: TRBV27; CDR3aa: CASSPMSTYSNQPQHF
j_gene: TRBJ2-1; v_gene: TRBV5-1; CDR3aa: CASSLGVASGSNEQFF
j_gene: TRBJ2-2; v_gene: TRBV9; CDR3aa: CASSHFTGELFF
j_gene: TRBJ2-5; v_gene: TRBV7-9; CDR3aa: CASSFETGETQYF
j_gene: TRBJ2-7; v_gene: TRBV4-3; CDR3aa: CASSQGDVRGYEQYF
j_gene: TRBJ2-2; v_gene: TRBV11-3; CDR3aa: CASKSGSNTGELFF
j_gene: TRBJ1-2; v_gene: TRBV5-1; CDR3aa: CASSLAGTGLLDGYTF
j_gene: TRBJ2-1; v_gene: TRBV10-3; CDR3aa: CAIGSPGSNNEQFF
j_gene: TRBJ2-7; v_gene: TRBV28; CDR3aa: CASSLLEGARYF
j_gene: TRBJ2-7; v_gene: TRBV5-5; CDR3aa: CASSLAASGDPYEQYF
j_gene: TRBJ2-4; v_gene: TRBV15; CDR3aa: CATSRAAGANIQYF
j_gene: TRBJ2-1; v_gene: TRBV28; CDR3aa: CASSPLSGRVYEQFF
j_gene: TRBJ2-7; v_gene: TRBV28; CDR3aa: CASSPRSYEQYF
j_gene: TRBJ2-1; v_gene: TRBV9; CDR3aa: CASSAVGEPGEQFF
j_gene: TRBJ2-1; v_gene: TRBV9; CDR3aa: CASSLVGGGGNEQFF
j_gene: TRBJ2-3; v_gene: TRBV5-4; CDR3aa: CASTSALAGGGTDTQYF
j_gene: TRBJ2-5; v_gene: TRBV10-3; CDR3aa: CAISEVAGGETQYF
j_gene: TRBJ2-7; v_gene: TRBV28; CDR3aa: CASSPGQGLSYEQYF
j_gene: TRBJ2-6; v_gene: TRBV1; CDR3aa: CTSSRANVLTF
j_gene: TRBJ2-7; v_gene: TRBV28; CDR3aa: CASREGFEQYF
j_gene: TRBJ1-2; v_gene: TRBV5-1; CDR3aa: CASSLGWGVANYGYTF
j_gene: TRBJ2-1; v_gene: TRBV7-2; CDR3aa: CASSFGASGSMEQFF
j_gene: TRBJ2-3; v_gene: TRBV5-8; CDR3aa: CASRKTGGTDTQYF
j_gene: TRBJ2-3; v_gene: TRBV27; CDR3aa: CASSSPDTQYF
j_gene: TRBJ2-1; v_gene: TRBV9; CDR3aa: CASSLIPGTSGNEQFF
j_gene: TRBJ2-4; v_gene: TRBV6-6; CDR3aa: CASSLQNIQYF
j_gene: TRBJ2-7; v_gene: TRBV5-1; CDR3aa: CASSPLGTIDEQYF
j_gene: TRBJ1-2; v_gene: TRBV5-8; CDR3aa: CASSTRDLYGYTF
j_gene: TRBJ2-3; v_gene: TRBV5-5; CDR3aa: CASSFGLQGDTQYF
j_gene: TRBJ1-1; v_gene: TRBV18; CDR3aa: CASSHGVNTEAFF
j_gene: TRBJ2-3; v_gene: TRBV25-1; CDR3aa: CASGRGTQYF